This entry concerns a single TCR beta chain. The antigen is not known. The data stem from a study of graft-versus-host responses after intestinal transplantation. Study information: Multivisceral, liver-intestinal, or isolated intestinal transplants were received by the recipients.

The data were produced by immunoSEQ multiplex PCR, yet TCRdb's version contains in-frame clones alone and is incomplete. The data show about 110,000 clones, about 94% seen once. The V gene's germline CDR1 is SGDLS and CDR2 YYNGEE. The length of the CDR3 is 17 residues. With V trimmed by 0 bases and J by 8 bases, 8 bases remained unmatched. The TCR comes from a human donor who received an intestinal transplant. Sequencing used unstimulated CD8+ T cells sorted from spleen or lymph node cells, obtained before intestinal transplant. The rearrangement joins TRBV9 to TRBJ2-1; 13 bases agree with TRBD2. CDR3 residues: CASSVGTSGRGLDEQFF. The CDR3, as DNA: TGTGCCAGCAGCGTAGGCACTAGCGGGAGGGGGCTTGATGAGCAGTTCTTC.